The 31 T cell receptor beta chains given below trace back to one sample, sequenced in a study of T cell responses to AZD1222 COVID-19 vaccine. Data came from immunoSEQ multiplex PCR; TCRdb stores just in-frame clones and leaves some out. This sample carries 200,000 or so clones, 94% of them seen once, and the ten largest clones take 7.5% to 9.5%. Sequencing was performed on peripheral blood, taken on day 0 of AZD1222 vaccination. Source of these receptors: an adult in good health.

The rearrangement joins TRBV24-1 to TRBJ2-2; the D gene is possibly TRBD1 (6 bases). The CDR3 is made up of 15 amino acids. CDR1 and CDR2 (germline): KGHDR, SFDVKD. The V end lost 6 bases, the J end lost 1 base, and 11 bases lay between the germline ends. In nucleotides, the CDR3 is TGTGCCACCAGTCCGGGACACGAGAACACCGGGGAGCTGTTTTTT. This sequence encodes CATSPGHENTGELFF.

The table lists this clone with a count of one. The V and J genes are TRBV7-8 and TRBJ1-1, with a tentative D call TRBD1 (5 bases). Germline V CDR1 and CDR2: SGHVS, FQNEAQ. V was shortened by 5 bases and J by 4 bases, with 14 bases between the two germline ends. The CDR3 has 14 amino acids. CDR3 in amino acids: CASSPRGWGTEAFF. The CDR3 DNA reads TGTGCCAGCAGCCCCCGGGGGTGGGGCACTGAAGCTTTCTTT. Variable domain in full (rest from reference TRBV7-8 and TRBJ1-1): GAGVSQSPRYKVAKRGQDVALRCDPISGHVSLFWYQQALGQGPEFLTYFQNEAQLDKSGLPSDRFFAERPEGSVSTLKIQRTQQEDSAVYLCASSPRGWGTEAFFGQGTRLTVV.

This chain uses TRBV7-3 with TRBJ2-3, with D unresolved. Looked up from germline, CDR1 is SGHTA and CDR2 is FQGTGA. Trimming cost V 3 bases and J 2 bases, with 6 bases left between them. The CDR3 has 13 amino acids. This CDR3 reads CASSFSPTDTQYF. CDR3 bases: TGTGCCAGCAGCTTTAGCCCCACAGATACGCAGTATTTT.

This clone has just a few counts. The chain combines TRBV4-1 with TRBJ1-1, with TRBD1 as a possible D gene (6 bases). The CDR3 covers 15 residues. Trimming shortened V by 0 bases and J by 7 bases, and 15 bases separated the two germline ends. Germline V gene data show CDR1 as MGHRA and CDR2 as YSYEKL. CDR3 nucleotides: TGCGCCAGCAGCCAAGATTCCAGGGGTTGGAGTGAAGCTTTCTTT. It translates to CASSQDSRGWSEAFF.

The V gene is TRBV7-2, the J gene TRBJ1-3; D is unresolved. V was clipped by 4 bases and J by 3 bases, with 16 bases between them. Germline V gene lookup returns CDR1 SGHTA and CDR2 FQGNSA. This CDR3 has 16 amino acids. The CDR3 DNA follows: TGTGCCAGCAGCTCCGGTAAGGTCAGCGTTGGAAACACCATATATTTT. It translates to CASSSGKVSVGNTIYF.

On this clone: The same CDR3 can be traced to other DNA sequences in this sample. J is TRBJ2-7 and V is TRBV27; the D call may be TRBD1 or TRBD2 (5 bases each). Trimming took off 2 bases at V and 0 bases at J, with 8 bases between the two ends. The CDR3 sequence is 14 residues long. CDR1 is MNHEY, CDR2 SMNVEV, per germline (reference sequence). The CDR3 loop reads CASSLGGSSYEQYF. The CDR3 DNA reads TGTGCCAGCAGTTTAGGGGGATCCTCCTACGAGCAGTACTTC.

V is TRBV7-2 and J is TRBJ2-5, with D maybe TRBD2 (6 bases). Trimming took off 4 bases at V and 0 bases at J, with 12 bases between the two ends. The germline V gene encodes CDR1 SGHTA and CDR2 FQGNSA. The CDR3 length is 15 residues. The DNA of the CDR3 is TGTGCCAGCAGCTGGAGGGCGGCAGACCAAGAGACCCAGTACTTC. Translating gives CASSWRAADQETQYF.

V usage is TRBV9 and J usage is TRBJ2-1; 11 nucleotides agree with TRBD1. CDR1 is SGDLS and CDR2 is YYNGEE in the germline V gene. Germline trimming cut 3 bases from V and 0 bases from J; bases unmatched to any gene: 14. This CDR3 spans 20 amino acids. The CDR3 bases are TGTGCCAGCAGCGCTAGGGGACAGGGGGGATCTCTGAGCTCCTACAATGAGCAGTTCTTC. It translates to CASSARGQGGSLSSYNEQFF.

This clone has only one observation. The chain joins TRBV15 to TRBJ1-5; D is undetermined. Germline-derived CDR1 and CDR2 are LNHNV and YYDKDF (reference sequence). The CDR3 has 12 residues. Trimming pared 1 base from V and 6 bases from J, leaving 4 bases between. Written as DNA, the CDR3 is TGTGCCACCAGCAGAGTTGGTCAGCCCCAGCATTTT. It encodes CATSRVGQPQHF.

The rearrangement uses TRBV19 and TRBJ1-3; unclear D gene. Trimming took off 5 bases at V and 4 bases at J, with 12 bases between the two ends. Germline V gives CDR1 LNHDA, CDR2 SQIVND (reference sequence). CDR3 length equals 14 residues. The DNA of the CDR3 is TGTGCCAGTAGTGCCGGATTCGTCGGAAACACCATATATTTT. This gives the protein CASSAGFVGNTIYF.

The chain's CDR3 is CASSSRQGWGNQPQHF. The CDR3 coding sequence is TGCGCCAGCAGCTCGCGCCAGGGGTGGGGCAATCAGCCCCAGCATTTT. V usage is TRBV5-1 and J usage is TRBJ1-5; perhaps TRBD1 as D (6 bases). Per germline, CDR1 SGHRS and CDR2 YFSETQ. The germline V and J ends were trimmed by 3 bases and 2 bases, with 15 bases remaining between them. The CDR3 totals 16 residues.

The chain uses TRBV7-9 and TRBJ2-3, with TRBD1 matching over 11 bases. Germline V gene lookup returns CDR1 SEHNR and CDR2 FQNEAQ (reference sequence). Unmatched junction bases numbered 6, after V lost 0 bases and J lost 4 bases. CDR3 length: 17 amino acids. CDR3 region: CASSLAAGGQGADTQYF. CDR3 DNA: TGTGCCAGCAGCTTAGCGGCCGGGGGACAGGGGGCAGATACGCAGTATTTT.

The V gene is TRBV2, the J gene TRBJ2-7; 8 positions match TRBD2. The CDR3 extends over 14 amino acids. Germline V gene lookup returns CDR1 SNHLY and CDR2 FYNNEI. With V trimmed by 9 bases and J by 6 bases, 13 bases remained unmatched. DNA of the CDR3: TGTGCCAGGTCTACAAGCGGGAGCAGTGGCGAGCAGTACTTC. This encodes CARSTSGSSGEQYF.

This clone was seen a single time. This sequence joins TRBV13 and TRBJ2-1; TRBD2 agrees at 14 bases. Trimming took 4 bases from V and 8 from J; bases not matched to a gene: 7. This CDR3 has 16 amino acids. The germline CDR1 and CDR2 sequences are PRHDT and FYEKMQ (reference sequence). CDR3 nucleotides: TGTGCCAGCAGCTCCCGGACTAGCGGGAGGAGGGATGAGCAGTTCTTC. Its translation: CASSSRTSGRRDEQFF.

In its sample, this clone was seen once. This chain links TRBV29-1 with TRBJ2-1, with D possibly called TRBD1 or TRBD2 (5 bases each). This CDR3 has 12 amino acids. Germline lookup yields CDR1 SQVTM and CDR2 ANQGSEA. V dropped 6 bases and J dropped 7 bases, with 13 bases sitting between them. CDR3 bases: TGCAGCGTGCGAGATTGGGGGAATGAGCAGTTCTTC. Encoded protein: CSVRDWGNEQFF.

This chain connects TRBV19 to TRBJ2-7; TRBD1 aligns across 8 bases. Germline V gene sequence: CDR1 LNHDA, CDR2 SQIVND (reference sequence). CDR3 size: 13 residues. V lost 4 bases, J lost 2 bases, and 1 base stayed unmatched. This chain's CDR3 is CASSTQGAYEQYF. CDR3 nucleotide sequence: TGTGCCAGTAGTACACAGGGGGCCTACGAGCAGTACTTC.

The chain recombines TRBV4-1 with TRBJ1-5, with D hard to call. The V and J ends lost 0 bases and 0 bases respectively, with 9 bases between them. The CDR3 runs 16 residues. CDR1 and CDR2 from the germline V gene are MGHRA and YSYEKL. The CDR3 region has the DNA TGCGCCAGCAGCCAAGAGCGGGGAGGTAGCAATCAGCCCCAGCATTTT. Protein: CASSQERGGSNQPQHF.

This rearrangement joins TRBV11-2 to TRBJ2-7; 7 positions match TRBD2. Germline V CDR1 and CDR2: SGHAT, FQNNGV. J lost 5 bases, V lost 0 bases, and 7 bases had no gene match. The CDR3 length is 15 residues. In DNA, the CDR3 is TGTGCCAGCAGCTTAGATCGAGGGAGGGGCCACGAGCAGTACTTC. As protein: CASSLDRGRGHEQYF.

V is TRBV2 and J is TRBJ1-5; 8 bases are shared with TRBD1. The CDR3 is 15 residues long. Trimming took 6 bases from V and 0 from J; bases not matched to a gene: 4. Germline V gene lookup returns CDR1 SNHLY and CDR2 FYNNEI. CDR3 residues: CASRVDRVSNQPQHF. CDR3 DNA sequence: TGTGCCAGCAGAGTGGACAGGGTTAGCAATCAGCCCCAGCATTTT.

The chain is built from TRBV27 and TRBJ1-1; 8 bases map to TRBD1. V trimming: 5 bases; J trimming: 10 bases; junction bases outside the gene matches: 15. The germline V gene has CDR1 MNHEY and CDR2 SMNVEV (reference sequence). The length of the CDR3 is 15 residues. The CDR3 DNA follows: TGTGCCAGCAGTGCCGACAGGGGAGCGGGAGGCGGAGCTTTCTTT. This codes for CASSADRGAGGGAFF.

The CDR3 is CATSRDVTMVSEQFF. The CDR3 DNA is TGTGCCACCAGCAGAGATGTGACTATGGTCAGCGAGCAGTTCTTC. The rearrangement joins TRBV15 to TRBJ2-1; maybe TRBD2 (5 bases). Germline lookup yields CDR1 LNHNV and CDR2 YYDKDF (reference sequence). This CDR3 is built from 15 residues. Trimming removed 0 bases from V and 10 bases from J, with 16 bases in between.

This clone was recorded only once. The rearrangement uses TRBV6-5 and TRBJ1-1, with a possible D match to TRBD1 (5 bases). Trimming pared 7 bases from V and 6 bases from J, leaving 15 bases between. The CDR3 sequence is 13 residues long. Germline V lookup: CDR1 MNHEY, CDR2 SVGAGI. CDR3 nucleotide sequence: TGTGCCAGCAAGGGGTCAGGGTATGCTGAAGCTTTCTTT. The encoded protein is CASKGSGYAEAFF.

The chain joins TRBV27 to TRBJ2-7; TRBD2 might be the D (6 bases). Germline lookup yields CDR1 MNHEY and CDR2 SMNVEV (reference sequence). The V end lost 2 bases, the J end lost 3 bases, and 11 bases lay between the germline ends. The CDR3 sequence is 14 residues long. The CDR3 loop is CASSLQGGNYEQYF. The CDR3, as DNA: TGTGCCAGCAGTTTACAGGGAGGTAACTACGAGCAGTACTTC.

This clone came up once. The chain carries TRBV6-2 or TRBV6-3 and TRBJ2-5, with D maybe TRBD2 (6 bases). This CDR3 has 14 residues. The ends were cut back, 5 bases at V and 5 bases at J, with 15 bases in the middle. Germline CDR1 and CDR2: MNHEY and SVGEGT. The CDR3 here is CASSPRRRDETQYF. The CDR3 DNA sequence: TGTGCCAGCAGTCCGCGGCGGAGGGACGAGACCCAGTACTTC.

V usage is TRBV7-3 and J usage is TRBJ1-6; a possible D gene is TRBD1 (5 bases). CDR3 size: 14 residues. Germline V gene sequence: CDR1 SGHTA, CDR2 FQGTGA. V lost 5 bases, J lost 2 bases, and 7 bases lay in between. The DNA of the CDR3 is TGTGCCAGCAGCCGGGACGCCTATAATTCACCCCTCCACTTT. It specifies CASSRDAYNSPLHF.

The chain has TRBV3-1 (or the pseudogene TRBV3-2) and TRBJ2-7; 12 bases align to TRBD2. The V gene's germline CDR1 is LGHDT and CDR2 YNNKEL (reference sequence). The CDR3 contains 16 residues. V lost 3 bases to trimming and J lost 6 bases; unmatched junction nucleotides: 9. The CDR3 DNA sequence: TGTGCCAGCAGCCAGCCCACGACTAGCGGGAGATTCGAGCAGTACTTC. It specifies CASSQPTTSGRFEQYF.

The J gene is TRBJ2-1, the V gene TRBV4-1; D call uncertain. The CDR3 consists of 15 residues. CDR1 and CDR2 from the germline V gene are MGHRA and YSYEKL. The V end lost 0 bases, the J end lost 3 bases, and 9 bases lay between the germline ends. The CDR3 sequence is CASSQDRGGYNEQFF. The DNA for the CDR3 is TGCGCCAGCAGCCAAGATAGAGGCGGCTACAATGAGCAGTTCTTC.

The chain employs TRBV7-8 and TRBJ2-1; 11 bases line up with TRBD2. Germline V gives CDR1 SGHVS, CDR2 FQNEAQ. The CDR3 is 17 amino acids. The trim removed 6 bases at V and 1 base at J, leaving 8 bases unmatched. In DNA, the CDR3 is TGTGCCAGCAGGGGGCTAGCGGGAGGAGAGTCCTACAATGAGCAGTTCTTC. Amino acid sequence: CASRGLAGGESYNEQFF.

This chain connects TRBV28 to TRBJ2-1; D unclear. With 7 bases removed from V and 3 bases from J, the gap between germline ends came to 19 bases. CDR1 is MDHEN and CDR2 is SYDVKM in the germline V gene. The CDR3 covers 16 residues. In DNA, the CDR3 is TGTGCCAGCACCCTAATGGTCCAGGTCGGCTACAATGAGCAGTTCTTC. As protein: CASTLMVQVGYNEQFF.

The J gene is TRBJ2-2, the V gene TRBV7-3; no clear D gene. Germline CDR1 and CDR2: SGHTA and FQGTGA. This CDR3 region has 15 residues. Deletions cut 6 bases from V and 0 bases from J, with 11 bases between. The CDR3 sequence is CASRLQGANTGELFF. The CDR3 region has the DNA TGTGCCAGCAGGTTACAAGGCGCGAACACCGGGGAGCTGTTTTTT.

The rearrangement links TRBV7-8 to TRBJ2-1; the match to TRBD2 covers 12 bases. The germline gives CDR1 SGHVS, CDR2 FQNEAQ. The CDR3 runs to 16 residues. V lost 4 bases and J lost 4; bases outside the gene matches: 5. CDR3 sequence reads: CASSSLLAGGYNEQFF. The CDR3 bases are TGTGCCAGCAGCTCACTACTAGCGGGAGGATACAATGAGCAGTTCTTC.